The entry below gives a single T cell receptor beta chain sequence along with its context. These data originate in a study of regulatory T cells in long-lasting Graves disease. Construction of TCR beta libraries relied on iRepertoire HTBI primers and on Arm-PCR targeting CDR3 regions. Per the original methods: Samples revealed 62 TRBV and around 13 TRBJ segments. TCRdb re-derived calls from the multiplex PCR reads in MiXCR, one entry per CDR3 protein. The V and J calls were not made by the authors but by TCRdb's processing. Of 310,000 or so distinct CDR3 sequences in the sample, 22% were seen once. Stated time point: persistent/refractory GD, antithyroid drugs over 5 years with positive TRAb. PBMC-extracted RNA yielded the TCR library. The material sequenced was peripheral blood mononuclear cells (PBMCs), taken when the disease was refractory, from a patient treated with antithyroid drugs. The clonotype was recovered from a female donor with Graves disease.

CDR3 region: CASILPTDRIYGYTF. DNA for the CDR3: TGTGCCAGCATCCTCCCCACGGACAGGATATACGGCTACACCTTC. The chain combines TRBV27 with TRBJ1-2, with 7 bases that match TRBD1. The V gene's germline CDR1 is MNHEY and CDR2 SMNVEV (reference sequence). The CDR3 length is 15 residues. The ends lost 7 bases at V and 8 bases at J; junction bases unmatched: 16.